This T cell receptor (beta chain) derives from a study of response to subunit inactivated influenza vaccine. The study, taken as a whole, reports: Researchers suggested that each seasonal influenza vaccination recruits few new T cells.

TCRdb reprocessed the RT-PCR reads via MiXCR and lists one record per CDR3 protein. The sample has roughly 500,000 distinct CDR3 sequences, about 15% seen once. Germline CDR1 reads LGHNA; CDR2 reads YNFKEQ. This CDR3 spans 13 amino acids. Trimming pared 1 base from V and 7 bases from J, leaving 11 bases between. This clonotype has more than one count but fewer than ten. As yet, its antigen is unknown. This chain joins TRBV4-2 and TRBJ2-7, with D perhaps TRBD1 or TRBD2 (5 bases each). The specimen comprised CD4+ T cells sorted from PBMCs, sampled around 2 years after vaccination. The sequence came from a man between 50 and 75 years old who received an inactivated influenza vaccine. In DNA form, the CDR3 reads TGTGCCAGCAGCCAAGTCAGAGGGGAAGAGCAGTACTTC. Encoded protein: CASSQVRGEEQYF.